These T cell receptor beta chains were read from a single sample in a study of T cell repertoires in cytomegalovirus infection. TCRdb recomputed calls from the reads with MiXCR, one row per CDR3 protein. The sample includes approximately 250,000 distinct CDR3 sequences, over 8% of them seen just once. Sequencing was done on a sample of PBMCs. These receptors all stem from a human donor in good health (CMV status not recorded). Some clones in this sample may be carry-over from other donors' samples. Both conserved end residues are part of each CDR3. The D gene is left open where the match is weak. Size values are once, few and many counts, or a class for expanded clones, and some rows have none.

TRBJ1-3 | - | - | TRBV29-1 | CSVEDRGKISGNTIYF | TGCAGCGTTGAAGATCGAGGCAAGATCTCTGGAAACACCATATATTTT
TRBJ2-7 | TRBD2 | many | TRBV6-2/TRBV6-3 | CASRRREVAYEQYF | TGTGCCAGCAGGAGACGGGAGGTTGCCTACGAGCAGTACTTC
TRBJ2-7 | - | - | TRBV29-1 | CSVEGGRYEQYF | TGCAGCGTTGAGGGGGGGCGCTACGAGCAGTACTTC
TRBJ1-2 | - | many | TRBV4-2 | CASSQDTQGGYGYTF | TGTGCCAGCAGCCAAGATACACAGGGTGGCTATGGCTACACCTTC
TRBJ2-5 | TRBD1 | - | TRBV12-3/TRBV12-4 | CASRGTVETQYF | TGTGCCAGCAGGGGGACAGTAGAGACCCAGTACTTC
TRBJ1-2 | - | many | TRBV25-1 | CASSDQQTSYGYTF | TGTGCCAGCAGTGACCAACAGACCTCATATGGCTACACCTTC
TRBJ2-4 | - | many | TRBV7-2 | CASSLNIGNIQYF | TGTGCCAGCAGCTTAAATATAGGGAACATTCAGTACTTC
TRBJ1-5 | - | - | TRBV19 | CASSMVLGTVNQPQHF | TGTGCCAGTAGTATGGTCTTGGGAACGGTCAATCAGCCCCAGCATTTT
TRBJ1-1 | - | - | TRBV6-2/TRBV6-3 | CASGKGFNTEAFF | TGTGCCAGCGGGAAGGGATTTAACACTGAAGCTTTCTTT
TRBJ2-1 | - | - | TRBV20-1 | CSARDRAGTYNEQFF | TGCAGTGCTAGAGATCGAGCGGGTACCTACAATGAGCAGTTCTTC
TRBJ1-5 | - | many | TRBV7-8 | CASSLGQVVNQPQHF | TGTGCCAGCAGCTTAGGACAGGTCGTCAATCAGCCCCAGCATTTT
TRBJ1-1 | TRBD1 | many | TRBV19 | CASSLGGQRTFF | TGTGCCAGTAGCCTGGGGGGACAGCGAACTTTCTTT
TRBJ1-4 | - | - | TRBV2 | CASSSGITTNEKLFF | TGTGCCAGCAGTTCAGGGATTACAACTAATGAAAAACTGTTTTTT
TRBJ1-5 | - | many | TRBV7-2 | CASSFPGASQPQHF | TGTGCCAGCAGCTTTCCAGGGGCTTCGCAGCCCCAGCATTTT
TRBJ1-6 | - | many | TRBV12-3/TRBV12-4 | CASSLFWSSLSSYNSPLHF | TGTGCCAGCAGTTTGTTCTGGTCCAGTTTGAGCTCCTATAATTCACCCCTCCACTTT
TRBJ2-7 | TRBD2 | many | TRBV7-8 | CASSFPGLAGVGSSYEQYF | TGTGCCAGCAGCTTTCCGGGACTAGCGGGAGTCGGTTCCTCCTACGAGCAGTACTTC
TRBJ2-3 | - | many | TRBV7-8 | CASSLYSTGDTQYF | TGTGCCAGCAGCTTGTACTCGACTGGAGATACGCAGTATTTT
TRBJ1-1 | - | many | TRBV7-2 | CASSSLLGLTSTTEAFF | TGTGCCAGCAGCTCCCTTCTGGGCCTTACTTCAACTACTGAAGCTTTCTTT
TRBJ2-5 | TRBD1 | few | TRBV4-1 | CASSQGGGGETQYF | TGCGCCAGCAGCCAAGGAGGGGGCGGAGAGACCCAGTACTTC
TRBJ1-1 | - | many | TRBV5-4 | CASSLPPFGAFF | TGTGCCAGCAGCTTGCCCCCATTCGGAGCTTTCTTT
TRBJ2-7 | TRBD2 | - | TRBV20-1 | CSALAGGAYEQYF | TGCAGTGCTCTAGCGGGGGGGGCCTACGAGCAGTACTTC
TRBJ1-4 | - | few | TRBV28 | CASSRSRGEKLFF | TGTGCCAGCAGCCGCTCGAGGGGTGAAAAACTGTTTTTT
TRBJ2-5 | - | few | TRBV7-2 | CASSLNSGETQYF | TGTGCCAGCAGCCTCAACAGCGGAGAGACCCAGTACTTC
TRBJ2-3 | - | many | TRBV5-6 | CASRSRKGSTDTQYF | TGTGCCAGCAGATCAAGGAAGGGCAGCACAGATACGCAGTATTTT
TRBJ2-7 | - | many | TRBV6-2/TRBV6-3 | CASFDRGRAYEQYF | TGTGCCAGCTTCGACCGGGGGCGCGCCTACGAGCAGTACTTC
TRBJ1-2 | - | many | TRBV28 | CASSLSRTVYGYTF | TGTGCCAGCAGTTTATCTCGGACAGTCTATGGCTACACCTTC
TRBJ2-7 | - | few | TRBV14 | CASSQLRQGGEQYF | TGTGCCAGCAGCCAGTTAAGGCAGGGCGGCGAGCAGTACTTC
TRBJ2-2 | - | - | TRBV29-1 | CSVGRRGGNTGELFF | TGCAGCGTTGGCCGCCGGGGAGGGAACACCGGGGAGCTGTTTTTT
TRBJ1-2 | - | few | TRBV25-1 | CASSELGSNYGYTF | TGTGCCAGCAGTGAGCTTGGCAGTAACTATGGCTACACCTTC